Reported below is one T cell receptor (beta chain). Its specificity is unknown. This record belongs to a study of cytomegalovirus exposure and HLA in healthy donors. Study-wide points: In vitro checks showed that three CMV-associated chains really do target CMV antigens.

The V gene's germline CDR1 is WNHNN and CDR2 SYGVQD (reference sequence). The junction had 9 bases not matched to a gene; V was cut back by 0 bases and J by 4 bases. The CDR3 has 18 residues. 13 Jbeta primers and 60 Vbeta primers were used for the PCR. Data came from immunoSEQ multiplex PCR; TCRdb stores just in-frame clones and leaves some out. The sample records around 120,000 clones, approximately 80% being singletons. The sequence derives from a girl aged 2 to 9 in good health and CMV-seronegative. The chain links TRBV10-1 to TRBJ2-5, with TRBD2 identical over 12 bases. The sequenced material came from PBMCs. The CDR3 region is CASSESLAGGPLGETQYF. The CDR3 DNA reads as TGCGCCAGCAGTGAGTCCCTAGCGGGAGGGCCGCTTGGAGAGACCCAGTACTTC.